Listed here is a single T cell receptor (beta chain). What it binds is unknown. The sample comes from a study of CD4 T cell repertoires in COVID-19. The CDR3 spans 13 residues. Germline V gives CDR1 SEHNR, CDR2 FQNEAQ (reference sequence). V gave up 4 bases and J gave up 3 bases, with 9 bases separating them. Overall study results and limits: Two or all three memory subsets shared several highly expanded SARS-CoV-2-reactive clonotypes. Between about 6 and 28% of SARS-CoV-2 clonotypes also appeared in SARS-CoV and/or HKU1 spike cultures.

Sequencing was done directly on freshly isolated, uncultured memory T cells. Produced via immunoSEQ multiplex PCR; TCRdb's table is partial and in-frame only. The sample holds about 75,000 clones; about four fifths are singletons and the top ten take about 0.58%. The V and J genes are TRBV7-9 and TRBJ1-1; D is undetermined. The receptor comes from a human donor who had COVID-19. Here the sequenced sample was CD4+ T cells from peripheral blood, taken after recovery from COVID-19. The CDR3 here is CASSSRPDTEAFF. CDR3 nucleotides: TGTGCCAGCAGCTCCCGCCCCGACACTGAAGCTTTCTTT. Combining the CDR3 with reference TRBV7-9 and TRBJ1-1 gives the whole variable domain DTGVSQNPRHKITKRGQNVTFRCDPISEHNRLYWYRQTLGQGPEFLTYFQNEAQLEKSRLLSDRFSAERPKGSFSTLEIQRTEQGDSAMYLCASSSRPDTEAFFGQGTRLTVV.